This passage covers 26 T cell receptor beta chains from one sample sequenced in a study of Ad26.COV2.S vaccination and SARS-CoV-2 variants (dated by TCRdb to the early 2020s). The sample's treatment or condition label, decoded: about 20 received Ad26.COV2.S at low or high dose, single or two shots; a few received placebo; per-sample allocation not given. For vaccine and placebo recipients, the sequenced repertoires came from samples collected on day 63 after the first injection. Library preparation employed the immunoSEQ multiplex PCR assay. As stored in TCRdb, this immuneACCESS dataset retains in-frame rearrangements with V and J assigned. A fraction of the clones does not appear; measured against another copy, unresolved V genes explain less than half of the discrepancy, and the remainder lacks a known reason. Recorded for this sample are about 350,000 clones; 85% of them occurred a single time. The ten largest clones represent about 3.5% of the sample.

The sample consisted of peripheral blood, taken in a trial of Ad26.COV2.S vaccine versus placebo. These receptors all stem from a person between 18 and 65 years old who received the Ad26.COV2.S COVID-19 vaccine or a placebo.

This sequence joins TRBV30 and TRBJ2-3; D is uncertain. V lost 0 bases to trimming and J lost 4 bases, with 8 bases between them. The CDR3 loop spans 13 amino acids. Germline V lookup: CDR1 GTSNPN, CDR2 SVGIG (reference sequence). The CDR3 protein is CAWSVGWADTQYF. CDR3 coding DNA: TGTGCCTGGAGTGTTGGCTGGGCAGATACGCAGTATTTT.

The chain has TRBV28 and TRBJ2-2, with 9 bases aligning to TRBD2. The CDR3 covers 19 residues. V shed 5 bases, J shed 3 bases, and the junction held 16 bases outside the gene matches. CDR1 and CDR2 from the germline V gene are MDHEN and SYDVKM. CDR3 sequence (DNA): TGTGCCAGCAGTCGATTCGGCGGGGGGGCTTATAGGGACACCGGGGAGCTGTTTTTT. It specifies CASSRFGGGAYRDTGELFF. The full variable domain, with the rest looked up from reference TRBV28 and TRBJ2-2, is DVKVTQSSRYLVKRTGEKVFLECVQDMDHENMFWYRQDPGLGLRLIYFSYDVKMKEKGDIPEGYSVSREKKERFSLILESASTNQTSMYLCASSRFGGGAYRDTGELFFGEGSRLTVL.

CDR3 amino acids: CASSDGGGAVDTQYF. The CDR3 bases are TGTGCCAGCAGTGACGGCGGGGGGGCCGTAGATACGCAGTATTTT. The V gene is TRBV6-4, the J gene TRBJ2-3; 9 bases are a match to TRBD2. The trim removed 2 bases at V and 5 bases at J, leaving 5 bases unmatched. There are 15 residues in the CDR3. In germline, CDR1 is MRHNA, CDR2 SNTAGT.

The rearrangement links TRBV11-2 to TRBJ2-7; D is perhaps TRBD1 (5 bases). This CDR3 is 15 amino acids long. CDR1 and CDR2 from the germline V gene are SGHAT and FQNNGV. V was trimmed by 1 base and J by 4 bases, leaving 14 bases between them. The CDR3 loop reads CASSLAAGPGYEQYF. CDR3 in DNA: TGTGCCAGCAGCTTAGCGGCAGGGCCCGGTTACGAGCAGTACTTC.

The V gene is TRBV7-6, the J gene TRBJ1-6, with TRBD1 as a possible D gene (6 bases). Trimming removed 1 base at V and 8 bases at J, with 9 bases between. From germline, CDR1 is SGHVS and CDR2 FNYEAQ. This CDR3 is built from 14 residues. CDR3 DNA: TGTGCCAGCAGCTTAGAACAGGGATATTCACCCCTCCACTTT. Protein: CASSLEQGYSPLHF.

The rearrangement uses TRBV28 and TRBJ2-1; D gene ambiguous. V was clipped by 5 bases and J by 5 bases, with 10 bases between them. There are 13 residues in the CDR3. Per the germline V gene, CDR1 is MDHEN and CDR2 is SYDVKM. The CDR3 nucleotides read TGTGCCAGCAGTCCAAGGCCAGACAATGAGCAGTTCTTC. Its protein product is CASSPRPDNEQFF. The variable domain in full, with the rest retrieved from reference TRBV28 and TRBJ2-1, is DVKVTQSSRYLVKRTGEKVFLECVQDMDHENMFWYRQDPGLGLRLIYFSYDVKMKEKGDIPEGYSVSREKKERFSLILESASTNQTSMYLCASSPRPDNEQFFGPGTRLTVL.

The chain links TRBV27 to TRBJ1-5, with unresolved D. CDR1 and CDR2 (germline): MNHEY, SMNVEV (reference sequence). Trimming stripped 0 bases from V and 6 bases from J, with 12 bases between. The length of the CDR3 is 15 residues. CDR3 sequence reads: CASSLSPGPGQPQHF. CDR3 coding DNA: TGTGCCAGCAGTTTATCTCCGGGCCCCGGTCAGCCCCAGCATTTT.

V usage is TRBV19 and J usage is TRBJ2-5; D call uncertain. In germline, CDR1 is LNHDA, CDR2 SQIVND (reference sequence). Deletions cut 3 bases from V and 4 bases from J, with 9 bases between. The CDR3 extends over 13 amino acids. The CDR3 DNA sequence: TGTGCCAGTAGTATGTCAGTGGGAGAGACCCAGTACTTC. It translates to CASSMSVGETQYF.

This chain links TRBV10-3 with TRBJ1-4, with D possibly TRBD1 on 5 matching bases. Looked up from germline, CDR1 is ENHRY and CDR2 is SYGVKD. The CDR3 length is 15 residues. Deletions cut 5 bases from V and 8 bases from J, with 18 bases between. The CDR3 is CAISPAQDQGEKLFF. CDR3 bases: TGTGCCATCAGTCCTGCACAGGATCAGGGAGAAAAACTGTTTTTT.

The V and J genes are TRBV18 and TRBJ1-1; perhaps TRBD1 as D (6 bases). Trimming stripped 7 bases from V and 0 bases from J, with 18 bases between. The germline gives CDR1 KGHSH, CDR2 LQKENI. This CDR3 has 16 amino acids. CDR3 nucleotide sequence: TGTGCCAGCTTACGGTACTCAGGGGATTTGAACACTGAAGCTTTCTTT. Translating it yields CASLRYSGDLNTEAFF.

Concerning this clone: At one end the junction does not follow the germline gene, possibly because of a read error. Within the sample, other DNA sequences also encode this same CDR3. The chain couples TRBV19 to TRBJ2-2, with TRBD2 as a possible D gene (6 bases). The germline V gene has CDR1 LNHDA and CDR2 SQIVND (reference sequence). CDR3 length: 13 residues. The CDR3 protein is CASSIGGSGELFF. The CDR3 DNA reads as TGTGCCAGTAGCATAGGAGGGTCCGGGGAGCTGTTTTTT.

This chain connects TRBV18 to TRBJ2-3; 10 bases match TRBD2. The germline V gene encodes CDR1 KGHSH and CDR2 LQKENI. V was pared by 0 bases and J by 5 bases, with 5 bases of the junction left unmatched. This CDR3 region has 16 residues. The CDR3 loop reads CASSPPSGRAIDTQYF. In DNA form, the CDR3 reads TGTGCCAGCTCACCACCGAGCGGGAGGGCCATAGATACGCAGTATTTT.

The V call is TRBV24-1, the J call TRBJ2-7; TRBD1 agrees at 9 bases. CDR1 is KGHDR and CDR2 is SFDVKD in the germline V gene. J gave up 0 bases and V 4 bases, and 6 bases lay outside the gene matches. CDR3 size: 16 residues. CDR3 bases: TGTGCCACCAGTGACTCCGGGACAGGGAACTCCTACGAGCAGTACTTC. Its protein is CATSDSGTGNSYEQYF.

The V and J genes are TRBV7-2 and TRBJ2-1; perhaps TRBD1 as D (6 bases). CDR3 length: 15 residues. CDR1 SGHTA and CDR2 FQGNSA come from the germline V gene. Trimming pared 3 bases from V and 2 bases from J, leaving 11 bases between. Written as DNA, the CDR3 is TGTGCCAGCAGCTTTAACAGGGATGCCTACAATGAGCAGTTCTTC. It yields the protein CASSFNRDAYNEQFF. Based on the CDR3 plus reference TRBV7-2 and TRBJ2-1, the full variable domain is GAGVSQSPSNKVTEKGKDVELRCDPISGHTALYWYRQSLGQGLEFLIYFQGNSAPDKSGLPSDRFSAERTGGSVSTLTIQRTQQEDSAVYLCASSFNRDAYNEQFFGPGTRLTVL.

The chain uses TRBV18 and TRBJ2-5; tentative D call: TRBD2 (6 bases). Germline CDR1 KGHSH, CDR2 LQKENI. The CDR3 runs 16 residues. V gave up 3 bases and J gave up 4 bases, with 18 bases separating them. CDR3 DNA: TGTGCCAGCTCACCGTACCGGGACTTAGGGCCAGAGACCCAGTACTTC. It is translated as CASSPYRDLGPETQYF.

This chain connects TRBV23-1 to TRBJ2-4, with a tentative D call TRBD2 (7 bases). TRBV23-1 carries the ORF label, with uncertain function. With 5 bases removed from V and 0 bases from J, the gap between germline ends came to 11 bases. This CDR3 region has 15 residues. The CDR3 region is CASSIGGLAKNIQYF. In DNA form, the CDR3 reads TGCGCCAGCAGTATCGGGGGGCTAGCCAAAAACATTCAGTACTTC.

V gene TRBV18 combines with J gene TRBJ2-3; D is uncertain. The CDR3 covers 15 residues. V was cut by 6 bases and J by 1 base, with 14 bases left in between. Germline-derived CDR1 and CDR2 are KGHSH and LQKENI. CDR3 nucleotides: TGTGCCAGCTCCCCTCAGCGCCTAGGCACAGATACGCAGTATTTT. Amino acids: CASSPQRLGTDTQYF.

The chain links TRBV9 to TRBJ2-3; 14 bases fit TRBD2. Germline CDR1 is SGDLS and CDR2 is YYNGEE. Unmatched junction bases numbered 5, after V lost 6 bases and J lost 2 bases. The CDR3 contains 16 residues. The CDR3 reads CASNPGLAGATDTQYF. CDR3 coding DNA: TGTGCCAGCAATCCGGGACTAGCGGGGGCCACAGATACGCAGTATTTT.

J is TRBJ1-2 and V is TRBV6-5; D is undetermined. V shed 2 bases and J shed 0 bases, with 13 bases lying between them. There are 16 residues in the CDR3. Germline assignment: CDR1 MNHEY and CDR2 SVGAGI. The DNA for the CDR3 is TGTGCCAGCAGTTACCAGTCGACACGAGCTAACTATGGCTACACCTTC. This codes for CASSYQSTRANYGYTF.

The V call is TRBV24-1, the J call TRBJ2-6; 7 nucleotides line up with TRBD1. The V and J ends lost 4 bases and 2 bases, in that order; junction bases with no gene match: 4. This CDR3 contains 16 residues. Germline assignment: CDR1 KGHDR and CDR2 SFDVKD. The chain's CDR3 is CATSDLDRAGANVLTF. CDR3 bases: TGTGCCACCAGTGACCTCGACAGGGCTGGGGCCAACGTCCTGACTTTC.

The V call is TRBV7-2, the J call TRBJ2-7; 9 positions agree with TRBD2. V lost 1 base, J lost 9 bases, and 10 bases stayed unmatched. CDR1 is SGHTA and CDR2 is FQGNSA in the germline V gene. This CDR3 is 15 amino acids long. CDR3 DNA sequence: TGTGCCAGCAGCTTAGATGTGACTAGCGGTATTCTGCAGTACTTC. This codes for CASSLDVTSGILQYF.

The chain has TRBV4-3 and TRBJ2-2; 7 nucleotides align to TRBD2. The germline CDR1 and CDR2 sequences are LGHNA and YSLEER. Trimming cost V 2 bases and J 7 bases; bases outside gene matches: 7. The CDR3 spans 15 residues. The CDR3 here is CASSQRGRAGGELFF. DNA of the CDR3: TGCGCCAGCAGCCAACGGGGGAGGGCCGGCGGGGAGCTGTTTTTT.

The rearrangement links TRBV5-1 to TRBJ2-3, with a weak D call TRBD1 (7 bases). Germline-derived CDR1 and CDR2 are SGHRS and YFSETQ. Trimming stripped 4 bases from V and 5 bases from J, with 14 bases between. This CDR3 has 14 amino acids. The CDR3 reads CASSQRQGGDTQYF. In DNA, the CDR3 is TGCGCCAGCAGCCAACGACAGGGAGGAGATACGCAGTATTTT.

This clone was observed a handful of times. The chain links TRBV7-2 to TRBJ2-5, with a weak D call TRBD1 (8 bases). Deletions cut 2 bases from V and 0 bases from J, with 19 bases between. Germline V lookup: CDR1 SGHTA, CDR2 FQGNSA. The CDR3 loop spans 18 amino acids. In DNA, the CDR3 is TGTGCCAGCAGCTTAAATATAAAACAGGGGGGGTACCAAGAGACCCAGTACTTC. Residues: CASSLNIKQGGYQETQYF.

V gene TRBV5-1 combines with J gene TRBJ2-7, with D perhaps matching TRBD1 (6 bases). The CDR3 has 15 amino acids. V lost 2 bases and J lost 0, with 12 bases in between. Germline CDR1 SGHRS, CDR2 YFSETQ. The CDR3 bases are TGCGCCAGCAGCTTCCTTCAGGGGTCCTCCTACGAGCAGTACTTC. Translation: CASSFLQGSSYEQYF.

The chain employs TRBV18 and TRBJ1-5; D possibly corresponds to TRBD1 (6 bases). V lost 6 bases and J lost 3, with 18 bases in between. Per the germline V gene, CDR1 is KGHSH and CDR2 is LQKENI. This CDR3 contains 16 residues. The CDR3 nucleotides read TGTGCCAGCTCTCCTTCCGGGACAAGCTTCAATCAGCCCCAGCATTTT. It translates to CASSPSGTSFNQPQHF.